Listed below are T cell receptor beta chains from one sample, sequenced in a study of blood T cell repertoires in COVID-19. Here immunoSEQ multiplex PCR was the method, and the copy in TCRdb shows in-frame clones only, minus some. The top ten clones hold 8.4% of a sample with about 150,000 clones, under 90% of them seen once. Sequences were obtained from peripheral blood. The receptors come from a woman in her sixties with active or convalescent COVID-19. Both conserved end residues are part of each CDR3. The D gene is left open where the match is weak. Not every row has a clone size; where given, it reads once, few, many or a size class.

d_gene	v_gene	j_gene	abundance	CDR3aa	CDR3nt
.	TRBV28	TRBJ1-2	.	CASIPAGTRDNYGYTF	TGTGCCAGCATTCCAGCCGGGACAAGGGATAACTATGGCTACACCTTC
TRBD2	TRBV7-2	TRBJ2-2	.	CASSAGTRYTGELFF	TGTGCCAGCAGCGCCGGGACTAGGTACACCGGGGAGCTGTTTTTT
TRBD1	TRBV7-6	TRBJ2-7	.	CASSSSGGGEQYF	TGTGCCAGCAGCTCATCAGGGGGCGGAGAGCAGTACTTC
.	TRBV19	TRBJ1-1	.	CASSPGISGGNTEAFF	TGTGCCAGTAGTCCGGGAATAAGCGGGGGAAACACTGAAGCTTTCTTT
TRBD2	TRBV19	TRBJ2-1	.	CASSPGTVRLAGLGRNEQFF	TGTGCCAGTAGCCCGGGGACGGTGAGACTAGCGGGACTTGGCCGCAATGAGCAGTTCTTC
.	TRBV29-1	TRBJ2-4	.	CSVVDRRNIQYF	TGCAGCGTGGTCGACAGGAGGAACATTCAGTACTTC
.	TRBV21-1	TRBJ1-1	.	CASSIRGTEAFF	TGTGCCAGCAGCATAAGGGGGACTGAAGCTTTCTTT
TRBD1	TRBV29-1	TRBJ1-1	.	CSVEPGTGLNTEAFF	TGCAGCGTTGAACCCGGGACAGGACTGAACACTGAAGCTTTCTTT
.	TRBV20-1	TRBJ1-4	.	CSGEGLFF	TGCAGTGGGGAGGGTCTGTTTTTT
TRBD2	TRBV7-2	TRBJ2-3	.	CASSFLGPGGTQYF	TGTGCCAGCAGCTTCTTGGGGCCGGGGGGTACGCAGTATTTT
TRBD1	TRBV7-2	TRBJ1-4	.	CASSFGTGLEKLFF	TGTGCCAGCAGCTTCGGGACAGGACTTGAAAAACTGTTTTTT
.	TRBV7-9	TRBJ2-2	.	CASSSRVRAGATGELFF	TGTGCCAGCAGCTCCCGAGTCCGCGCGGGGGCCACCGGGGAGCTGTTTTTT
.	TRBV10-3	TRBJ2-1	.	CAISEGSGGSYNEQFF	TGTGCCATCAGTGAGGGAAGCGGAGGCTCCTACAATGAGCAGTTCTTC
.	TRBV24-1	TRBJ2-1	.	CATSDPKVGESSYNEQFF	TGTGCCACCAGTGATCCTAAGGTCGGGGAGAGCTCCTACAATGAGCAGTTCTTC
TRBD1	TRBV11-2	TRBJ1-1	once	CASSSIGPGQGRTEAFF	TGTGCCAGCAGCTCCATAGGCCCGGGACAGGGTAGGACTGAAGCTTTCTTT
TRBD2	TRBV7-3	TRBJ2-1	.	CASSPGLAGGDEQFF	TGTGCCAGCAGTCCGGGACTAGCGGGAGGGGATGAGCAGTTCTTC
.	TRBV30	TRBJ2-7	.	CAWSRGAGGVSYEQYF	TGTGCCTGGAGTAGGGGGGCAGGGGGTGTCTCCTACGAGCAGTACTTC
TRBD2	TRBV9	TRBJ2-1	.	CASSAELAGVDEQFF	TGTGCCAGCAGCGCCGAACTAGCGGGAGTAGATGAGCAGTTCTTC
.	TRBV20-1	TRBJ1-5	.	CSASRGGRGNQPQHF	TGCAGTGCTAGTAGGGGGGGTCGGGGCAATCAGCCCCAGCATTTT
TRBD2	TRBV2	TRBJ2-5	.	CASSVRLAGGETQYF	TGTGCCAGCAGTGTAAGACTAGCGGGAGGAGAGACCCAGTACTTC
.	TRBV29-1	TRBJ2-5	once	CSVGHQRETQYF	TGCAGCGTTGGGCACCAGAGGGAGACCCAGTACTTC
TRBD2	TRBV28	TRBJ2-1	.	CASSVRGLATNEQFF	TGTGCCAGCAGTGTCCGGGGACTAGCCACCAATGAGCAGTTCTTC
.	TRBV28	TRBJ1-2	.	CASRTEGKNYGYTF	TGTGCCAGCAGAACCGAGGGCAAGAACTATGGCTACACCTTC
.	TRBV2	TRBJ1-6	.	CASSEEGDYNSPLHF	TGTGCCAGCAGTGAAGAAGGGGACTATAATTCACCCCTCCACTTT
TRBD2	TRBV6-1	TRBJ2-1	.	CASSEAGLAVFQFF	TGTGCCAGCAGTGAAGCAGGGCTAGCGGTGTTTCAGTTCTTC
TRBD2	TRBV4-3	TRBJ2-5	.	CASSQGTSGRKETQYF	TGCGCCAGCAGCCAAGGGACTAGCGGGAGAAAGGAGACCCAGTACTTC
.	TRBV10-2	TRBJ2-5	few	CASGPTWETQYF	TGCGCCAGCGGTCCCACTTGGGAGACCCAGTACTTC
.	TRBV5-1	TRBJ2-2	.	CASSFDSSLSGELFF	TGCGCCAGCAGCTTTGACAGTTCTCTCTCCGGGGAGCTGTTTTTT
TRBD1	TRBV27	TRBJ1-2	.	CASRQGANGYTF	TGTGCCAGCAGACAGGGGGCGAATGGCTACACCTTC
TRBD2	TRBV7-2	TRBJ2-3	.	CASSSDLSGAGGTQYF	TGTGCCAGCAGCTCGGACCTTAGCGGGGCCGGGGGTACGCAGTATTTT
TRBD2	TRBV19	TRBJ2-3	.	CASNGRAGVDTQYF	TGTGCCAGTAACGGGAGAGCGGGAGTTGATACGCAGTATTTT
TRBD2	TRBV15	TRBJ2-3	once	CATSRGREAGADTQYF	TGTGCCACCAGCAGAGGCCGAGAGGCGGGGGCAGATACGCAGTATTTT
TRBD1	TRBV15	TRBJ1-5	few	CATSLDRVYQPQHF	TGTGCCACGAGTCTCGACAGGGTGTATCAGCCCCAGCATTTT
TRBD1	TRBV7-6	TRBJ1-3	.	CASSLGQKKAGNTIYF	TGTGCCAGCAGCTTGGGACAGAAGAAAGCTGGAAACACCATATATTTT
.	TRBV15	TRBJ2-1	.	CATSSSSYEQFF	TGTGCCACCAGCAGTTCTAGCTATGAGCAGTTCTTC